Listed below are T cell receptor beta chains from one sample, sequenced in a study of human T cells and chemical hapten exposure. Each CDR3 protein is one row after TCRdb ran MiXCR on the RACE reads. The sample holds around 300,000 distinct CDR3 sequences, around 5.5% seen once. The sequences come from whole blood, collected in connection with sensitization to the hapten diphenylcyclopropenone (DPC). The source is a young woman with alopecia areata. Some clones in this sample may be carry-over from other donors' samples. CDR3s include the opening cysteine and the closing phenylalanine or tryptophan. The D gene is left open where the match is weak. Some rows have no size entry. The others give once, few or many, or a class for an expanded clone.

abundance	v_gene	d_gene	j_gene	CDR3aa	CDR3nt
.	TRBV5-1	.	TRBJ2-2	CASSSGSWRTGELFF	TGCGCCAGCAGCTCGGGTTCGTGGAGGACCGGGGAGCTGTTTTTT
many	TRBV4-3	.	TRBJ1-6	CASSQDRAIDSPLHF	TGCGCCAGCAGCCAAGATCGGGCGATCGATTCACCCCTCCACTTT
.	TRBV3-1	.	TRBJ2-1	CASSQAKSSGQSSYNEQFF	TGTGCCAGCAGCCAAGCAAAAAGCTCAGGGCAGAGCTCCTACAATGAGCAGTTCTTC
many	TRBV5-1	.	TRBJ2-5	CASSFSLAGEKTQYF	TGCGCCAGCAGCTTTAGCCTGGCAGGGGAAAAGACCCAGTACTTC
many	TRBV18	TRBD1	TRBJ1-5	CASSETGRNQPQHF	TGTGCCAGCTCAGAGACAGGGCGCAATCAGCCCCAGCATTTT
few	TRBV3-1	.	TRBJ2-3	CASSQKVDRPRTDTQYF	TGTGCCAGCAGCCAAAAGGTCGACAGGCCCCGCACAGATACGCAGTATTTT
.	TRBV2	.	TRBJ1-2	CASGTGPRTGYTF	TGTGCCAGCGGTACCGGGCCCCGAACTGGCTACACCTTC
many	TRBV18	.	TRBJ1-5	CASSPAGHQPQHF	TGTGCCAGCTCACCAGCAGGGCATCAGCCCCAGCATTTT
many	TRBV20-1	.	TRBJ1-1	CSARPYQGGPEAFF	TGCAGTGCTAGACCATATCAGGGAGGGCCTGAAGCTTTCTTT
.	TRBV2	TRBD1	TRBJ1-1	CASRVDRSLNTEAFF	TGTGCCAGCAGAGTGGACAGGTCCTTGAACACTGAAGCTTTCTTT
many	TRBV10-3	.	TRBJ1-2	CAISTQRSPKAGGYTF	TGTGCCATCAGTACACAGAGGAGCCCGAAGGCGGGAGGCTACACCTTC
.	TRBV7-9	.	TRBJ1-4	CASSFSGGHEKLFF	TGTGCCAGCAGCTTTTCGGGGGGGCATGAAAAACTGTTTTTT
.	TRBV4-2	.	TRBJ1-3	CASSHFFPTGPKGSGNTIYF	TGTGCCAGCAGCCATTTCTTCCCTACCGGGCCCAAAGGCTCTGGAAACACCATATATTTT
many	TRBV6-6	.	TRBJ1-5	CAGRGAGNQPQHF	TGTGCCGGGAGGGGGGCAGGCAATCAGCCCCAGCATTTT
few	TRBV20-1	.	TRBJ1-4	CSAPDRITTNEKLFF	TGCAGTGCTCCCGACAGGATTACAACTAATGAAAAACTGTTTTTT
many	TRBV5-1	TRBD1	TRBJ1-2	CASSLGDRNYGYTF	TGCGCCAGCAGCTTGGGGGACAGGAACTATGGCTACACCTTC
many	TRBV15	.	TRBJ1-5	CATSRDIGGDQPQHF	TGTGCCACCAGCAGAGATATCGGGGGCGATCAGCCCCAGCATTTT
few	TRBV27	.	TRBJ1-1	CASSLLAGASTEAFF	TGTGCCAGCAGTTTATTGGCGGGGGCGAGCACTGAAGCTTTCTTT
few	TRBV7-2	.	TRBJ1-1	CASSRRTEAFF	TGTGCCAGCAGCCGTAGGACTGAAGCTTTCTTT
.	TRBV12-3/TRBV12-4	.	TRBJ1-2	CASSLSSTQDRYGYTF	TGTGCCAGCAGTTTAAGTTCGACACAGGATCGCTATGGCTACACCTTC
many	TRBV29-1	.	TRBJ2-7	CSVDLLEPGEQYF	TGCAGCGTTGATCTGTTGGAGCCCGGGGAGCAGTACTTC
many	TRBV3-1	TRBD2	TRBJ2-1	CASSQYCGGAFYNEQFF	TGTGCCAGCAGCCAATATTGCGGGGGGGCGTTCTACAATGAGCAGTTCTTC
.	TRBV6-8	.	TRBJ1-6	CASSVPGPRTYNSPLHF	TGTGCCAGCAGTGTGCCGGGACCTCGAACCTATAATTCACCCCTCCACTTT
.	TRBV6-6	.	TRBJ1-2	CASSYSGQGRLFNYGYTF	TGTGCCAGCAGTTACTCGGGGCAGGGACGACTTTTTAACTATGGCTACACCTTC
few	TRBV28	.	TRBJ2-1	CASGYDRLPNEQFF	TGTGCCAGCGGCTACGACAGACTTCCCAATGAGCAGTTCTTC
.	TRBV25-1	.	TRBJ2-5	CASSNHLETQYF	TGTGCCAGCAGCAACCACCTGGAGACCCAGTACTTC
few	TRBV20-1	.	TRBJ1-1	CRALGVDTEAFF	TGCAGGGCTCTAGGGGTAGACACTGAAGCTTTCTTT
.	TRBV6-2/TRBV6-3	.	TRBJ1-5	CASSARTSGNQPQHF	TGTGCCAGCAGTGCCCGGACATCTGGCAATCAGCCCCAGCATTTT
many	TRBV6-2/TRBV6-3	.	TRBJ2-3	CASSYSSDTQYF	TGTGCCAGCAGTTACTCCTCAGATACGCAGTATTTT
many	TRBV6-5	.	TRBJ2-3	CASSYSTGGPPDTQYF	TGTGCCAGCAGTTACTCGACCGGGGGGCCACCTGATACGCAGTATTTT
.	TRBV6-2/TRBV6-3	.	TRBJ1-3	CASSPTQDYGGNTIYF	TGTGCCAGCAGCCCTACCCAGGACTACGGTGGAAACACCATATATTTT
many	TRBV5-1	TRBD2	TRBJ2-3	CASSLGLAGSSTDTQYF	TGCGCCAGCAGCTTAGGACTAGCGGGTTCTAGCACAGATACGCAGTATTTT
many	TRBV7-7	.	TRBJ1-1	CASSPLNRQPMNTEAFF	TGTGCTAGCAGCCCCTTGAACCGCCAACCCATGAACACTGAAGCTTTCTTT